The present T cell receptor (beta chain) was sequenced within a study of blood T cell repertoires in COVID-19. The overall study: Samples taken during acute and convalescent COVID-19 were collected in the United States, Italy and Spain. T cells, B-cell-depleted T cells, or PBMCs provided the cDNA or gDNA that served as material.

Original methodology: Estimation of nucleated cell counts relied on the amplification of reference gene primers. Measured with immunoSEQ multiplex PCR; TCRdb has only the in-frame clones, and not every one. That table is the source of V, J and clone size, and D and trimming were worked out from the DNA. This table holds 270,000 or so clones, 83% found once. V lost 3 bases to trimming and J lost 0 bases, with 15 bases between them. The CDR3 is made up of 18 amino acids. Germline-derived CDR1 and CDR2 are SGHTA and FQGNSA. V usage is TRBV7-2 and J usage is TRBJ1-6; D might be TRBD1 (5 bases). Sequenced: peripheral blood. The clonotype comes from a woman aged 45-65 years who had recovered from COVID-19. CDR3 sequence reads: CASSLAGDPGSYNSPLHF. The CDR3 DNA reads TGTGCCAGCAGCTTGGCGGGGGACCCGGGCTCCTATAATTCACCCCTCCACTTT.